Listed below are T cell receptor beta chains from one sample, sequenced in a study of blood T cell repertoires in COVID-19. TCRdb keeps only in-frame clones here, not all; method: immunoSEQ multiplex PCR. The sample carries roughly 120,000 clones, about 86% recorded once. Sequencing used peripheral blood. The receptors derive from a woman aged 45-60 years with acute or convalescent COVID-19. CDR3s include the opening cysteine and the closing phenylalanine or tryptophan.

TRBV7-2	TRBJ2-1	CASSRRQGEQFF
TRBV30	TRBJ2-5	CAWSVRGTGGPETQYF
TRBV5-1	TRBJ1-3	CASSLSGGLSGNTIYF
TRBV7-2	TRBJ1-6	CASSPNNSPLHF
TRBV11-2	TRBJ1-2	CASSPLDRAGYGYTF
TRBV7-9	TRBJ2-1	CASSLSNRGIEQFF
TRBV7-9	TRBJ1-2	CASSIPQGAGYGYTF
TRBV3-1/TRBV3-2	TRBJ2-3	CASSPQGSDTQYF
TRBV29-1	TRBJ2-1	CSVEQNLYNEQFF
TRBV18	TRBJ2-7	CASSITGGNFEQYF
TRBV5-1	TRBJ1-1	CASRFQGAAEAFF
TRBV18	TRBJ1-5	CASSPAQGDGVSNQPQHF
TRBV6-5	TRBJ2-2	CASSSLAGGGGELFF
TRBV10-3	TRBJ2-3	CAIKQADTQYF
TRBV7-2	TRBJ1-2	CASSTEAGTSSYGYTF
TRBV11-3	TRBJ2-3	CASSLGHSADTQYF